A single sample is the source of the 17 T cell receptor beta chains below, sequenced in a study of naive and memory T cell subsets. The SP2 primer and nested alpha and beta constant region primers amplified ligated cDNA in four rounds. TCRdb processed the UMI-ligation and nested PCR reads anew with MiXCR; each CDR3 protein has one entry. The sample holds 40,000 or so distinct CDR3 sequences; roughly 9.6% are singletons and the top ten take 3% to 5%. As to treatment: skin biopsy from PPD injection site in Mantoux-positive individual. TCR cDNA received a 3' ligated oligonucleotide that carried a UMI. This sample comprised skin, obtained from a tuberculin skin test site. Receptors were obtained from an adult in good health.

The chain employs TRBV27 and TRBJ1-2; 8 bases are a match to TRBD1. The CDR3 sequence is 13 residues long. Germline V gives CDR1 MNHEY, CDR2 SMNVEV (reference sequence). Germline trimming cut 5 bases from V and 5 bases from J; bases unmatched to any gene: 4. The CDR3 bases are TGTGCCAGCAGTCCAGGGGGCAGGTATGGCTACACCTTC. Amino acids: CASSPGGRYGYTF.

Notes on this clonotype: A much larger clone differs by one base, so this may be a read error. The CDR3 here is CATSRERTGRGYTF. CDR3 nucleotide sequence: TGTGCCACCAGCAGAGAGCGGACAGGCCGTGGCTACACCTTC. The V call is TRBV15, the J call TRBJ1-2; 7 bases agree with TRBD1. Germline V lookup: CDR1 LNHNV, CDR2 YYDKDF (reference sequence). After removal of 0 bases from V and 7 bases from J, the junction contained 5 bases not matched to a gene. The CDR3 spans 14 residues.

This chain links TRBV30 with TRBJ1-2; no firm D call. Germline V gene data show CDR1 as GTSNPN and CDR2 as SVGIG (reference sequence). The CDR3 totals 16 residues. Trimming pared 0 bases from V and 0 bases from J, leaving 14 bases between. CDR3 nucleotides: TGTGCCTGGAGTGTAGTTGCGGGAGGCTCTAACTATGGCTACACCTTC. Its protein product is CAWSVVAGGSNYGYTF.

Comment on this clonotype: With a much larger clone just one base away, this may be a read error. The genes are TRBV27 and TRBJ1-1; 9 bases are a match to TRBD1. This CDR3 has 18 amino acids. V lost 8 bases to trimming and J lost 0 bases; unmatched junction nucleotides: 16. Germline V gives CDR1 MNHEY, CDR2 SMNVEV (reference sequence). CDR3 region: CASGQHTGGLALNTEAFF. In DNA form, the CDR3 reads TGTGCCAGCGGTCAGCATACAGGGGGCCTTGCCCTGAACACTGAAGCTTTCTTT.

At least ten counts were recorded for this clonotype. In nucleotides, the CDR3 is TGTGCCAGCAGTGAATCCCTGGGGGGGGGAGAGTGGGAGACCCAGTACTTC. Encoded protein: CASSESLGGGEWETQYF. This chain connects TRBV6-1 to TRBJ2-5, with 7 bases matching TRBD2. The ends lost 2 bases at V and 5 bases at J; junction bases unmatched: 14. Germline CDR1 MNHNS, CDR2 SASEGT. The CDR3 spans 17 residues.

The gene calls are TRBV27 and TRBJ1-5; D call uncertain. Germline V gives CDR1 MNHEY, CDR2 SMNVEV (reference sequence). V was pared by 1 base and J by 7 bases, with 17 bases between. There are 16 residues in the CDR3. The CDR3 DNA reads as TGTGCCAGCAGTTTATATTCCCAGGAGGCGAGGCAGCCCCAGCATTTT. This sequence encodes CASSLYSQEARQPQHF.

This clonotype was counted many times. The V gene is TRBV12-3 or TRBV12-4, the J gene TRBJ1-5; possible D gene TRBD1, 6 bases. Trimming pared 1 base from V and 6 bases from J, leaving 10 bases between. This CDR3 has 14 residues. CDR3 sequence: CASSLVQGSQPQHF. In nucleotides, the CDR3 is TGTGCCAGCAGTTTAGTCCAGGGGAGTCAGCCCCAGCATTTT.

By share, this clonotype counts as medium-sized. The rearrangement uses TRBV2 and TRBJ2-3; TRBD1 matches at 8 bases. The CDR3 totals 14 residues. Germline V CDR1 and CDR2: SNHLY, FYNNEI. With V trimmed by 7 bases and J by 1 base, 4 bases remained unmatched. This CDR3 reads CASIGQGGTDTQYF. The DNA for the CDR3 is TGTGCCAGCATCGGACAGGGAGGCACAGATACGCAGTATTTT.

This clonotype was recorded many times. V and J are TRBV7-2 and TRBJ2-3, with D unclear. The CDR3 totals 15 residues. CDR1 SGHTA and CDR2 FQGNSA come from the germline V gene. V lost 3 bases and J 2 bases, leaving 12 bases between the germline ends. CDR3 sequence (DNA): TGTGCCAGCAGCTTTTTCCAAAGCAACACAGATACGCAGTATTTT. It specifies CASSFFQSNTDTQYF.

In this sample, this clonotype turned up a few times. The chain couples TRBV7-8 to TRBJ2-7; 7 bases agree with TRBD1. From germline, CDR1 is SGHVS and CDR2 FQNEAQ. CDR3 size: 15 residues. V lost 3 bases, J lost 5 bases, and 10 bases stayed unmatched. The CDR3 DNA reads TGTGCCAGCAGCTTCACGACAGGGCCATTCCACGAGCAGTACTTC. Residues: CASSFTTGPFHEQYF.

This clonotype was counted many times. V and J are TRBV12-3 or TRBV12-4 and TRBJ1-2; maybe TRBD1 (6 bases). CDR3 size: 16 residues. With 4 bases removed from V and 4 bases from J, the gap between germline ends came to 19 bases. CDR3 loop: CASSYLGGQKSYGYTF. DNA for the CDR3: TGTGCCAGCAGTTACCTGGGGGGACAAAAGAGCTATGGCTACACCTTC.

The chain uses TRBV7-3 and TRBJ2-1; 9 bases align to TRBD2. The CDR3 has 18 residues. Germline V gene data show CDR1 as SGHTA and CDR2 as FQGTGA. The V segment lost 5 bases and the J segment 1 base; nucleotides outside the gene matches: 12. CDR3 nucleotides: TGTGCCAGCAGCCCGGCCCTGACAAGCGGGAGGTCCTACAATGAGCAGTTCTTC. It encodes CASSPALTSGRSYNEQFF.

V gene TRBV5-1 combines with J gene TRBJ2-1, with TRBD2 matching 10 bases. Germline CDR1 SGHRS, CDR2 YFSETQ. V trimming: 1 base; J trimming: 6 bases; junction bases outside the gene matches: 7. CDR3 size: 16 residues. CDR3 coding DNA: TGCGCCAGCAGCTTGTCGGCTAGCGGGGGCCGCAATGAGCAGTTCTTC. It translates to CASSLSASGGRNEQFF.

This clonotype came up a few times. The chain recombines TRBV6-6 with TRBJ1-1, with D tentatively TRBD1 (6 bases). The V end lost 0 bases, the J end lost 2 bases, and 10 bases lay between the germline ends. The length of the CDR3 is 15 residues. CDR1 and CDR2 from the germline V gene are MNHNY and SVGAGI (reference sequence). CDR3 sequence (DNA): TGTGCCAGCAGTTACTCCGGCAGGGGTAACACTGAAGCTTTCTTT. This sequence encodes CASSYSGRGNTEAFF.

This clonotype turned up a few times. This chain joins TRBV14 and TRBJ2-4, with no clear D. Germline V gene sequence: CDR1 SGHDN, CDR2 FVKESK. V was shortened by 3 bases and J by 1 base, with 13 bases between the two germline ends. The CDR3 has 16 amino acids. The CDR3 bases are TGTGCCAGCAGCCAGGAAGTCGGTGGGGCCAAAAACATTCAGTACTTC. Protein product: CASSQEVGGAKNIQYF.

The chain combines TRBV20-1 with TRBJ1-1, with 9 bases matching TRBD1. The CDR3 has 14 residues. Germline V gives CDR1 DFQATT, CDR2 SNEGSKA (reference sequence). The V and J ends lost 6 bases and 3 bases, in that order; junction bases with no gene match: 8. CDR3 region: CSAVSRTGDTEAFF. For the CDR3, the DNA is TGCAGTGCGGTCAGCAGGACAGGGGACACTGAAGCTTTCTTT.

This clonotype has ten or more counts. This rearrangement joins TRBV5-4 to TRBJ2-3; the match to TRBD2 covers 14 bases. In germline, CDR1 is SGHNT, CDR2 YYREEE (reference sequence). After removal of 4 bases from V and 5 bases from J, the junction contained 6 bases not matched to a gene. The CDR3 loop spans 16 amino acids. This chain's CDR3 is CASSPRLAGGGDTQYF. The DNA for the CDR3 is TGTGCCAGCAGCCCCAGACTAGCGGGAGGGGGAGATACGCAGTATTTT.